These 8 T cell receptor beta chains share one sample of origin, sequenced in a study of vaccination effects on CD4 cells after COVID-19. Their antigen targets remain unknown. It was after roughly ten days of culture that CD4+ T cells were isolated. Method: immunoSEQ multiplex PCR; TCRdb's copy keeps in-frame clones and lacks some. There are around 35,000 clones in the sample; approximately 74% occur only once, and 3% lies in the top ten. The sequences come from CD4+ T cells from PBMCs cultured without peptide, collected before COVID-19 vaccination. Receptor source: a human donor who received a COVID-19 vaccine.

This clone was detected only a few times. This chain joins TRBV12-3 or TRBV12-4 and TRBJ1-4; D not resolved. Trimming removed 3 bases at V and 6 bases at J, with 8 bases between. The CDR3 totals 13 residues. CDR3 coding DNA: TGTGCCAGCAGTTTTCAGGTAGATGAAAAACTGTTTTTT. Protein: CASSFQVDEKLFF.

The chain employs TRBV7-8 and TRBJ2-7; D gene ambiguous. Germline CDR1 SGHVS, CDR2 FQNEAQ. The CDR3 runs 12 residues. Trimming removed 3 bases at V and 3 bases at J, with 6 bases between. CDR3 protein: CASSFSRYEQYF. CDR3 bases: TGTGCCAGCAGCTTTTCCCGCTACGAGCAGTACTTC.

The rearrangement joins TRBV5-1 to TRBJ1-1; unclear D gene. The CDR3 covers 13 residues. V was pared by 4 bases and J by 5 bases, with 12 bases between. The V gene's germline CDR1 is SGHRS and CDR2 YFSETQ. The DNA for the CDR3 is TGCGCCAGCAGCGAGTTTGTTTGGACTGAAGCTTTCTTT. Its protein is CASSEFVWTEAFF.

CDR3: CASSVGQSTDTQYF. The CDR3 DNA is TGTGCCAGCAGCGTAGGACAGAGCACAGATACGCAGTATTTT. The J gene is TRBJ2-3, the V gene TRBV9; D perhaps matches TRBD1 (5 bases). The CDR3 contains 14 residues. Trimming took 0 bases from V and 0 from J, leaving 5 bases between them. Germline CDR1 and CDR2: SGDLS and YYNGEE.

The V gene is TRBV18, the J gene TRBJ1-2, with D maybe TRBD1 (5 bases). Trimming pared 3 bases from V and 8 bases from J, leaving 16 bases between. Looked up from germline, CDR1 is KGHSH and CDR2 is LQKENI. The CDR3 totals 14 residues. CDR3 loop: CASSPGVFSEGYTF. The CDR3 DNA is TGTGCCAGCTCACCGGGGGTTTTCTCGGAAGGCTACACCTTC.

The chain has TRBV5-1 and TRBJ2-7; D gene ambiguous. CDR3 length: 14 amino acids. Trimming stripped 0 bases from V and 4 bases from J, with 11 bases between. Germline V CDR1 and CDR2: SGHRS, YFSETQ. CDR3 amino acids: CASSLEGTLYEQYF. The CDR3 DNA reads TGCGCCAGCAGCTTGGAGGGTACGTTATACGAGCAGTACTTC.

This chain links TRBV2 with TRBJ1-2; 8 bases map to TRBD1. Losses at the gene ends were 5 bases for V and 8 bases for J; bases not matched to a gene: 7. Germline loops: CDR1 SNHLY, CDR2 FYNNEI. This CDR3 region has 13 residues. In nucleotides, the CDR3 is TGTGCCAGCAGTATCGGGACAGGCGGCGGCTACACCTTC. It codes for CASSIGTGGGYTF.

The chain carries TRBV10-3 and TRBJ1-2; unclear D gene. Germline CDR1 is ENHRY and CDR2 is SYGVKD. The germline V and J ends were trimmed by 11 bases and 0 bases, with 13 bases remaining between them. The CDR3 consists of 13 residues. The CDR3 bases are TGTGCCCTTTCGAGGACGGCTAACTATGGCTACACCTTC. This gives the protein CALSRTANYGYTF.